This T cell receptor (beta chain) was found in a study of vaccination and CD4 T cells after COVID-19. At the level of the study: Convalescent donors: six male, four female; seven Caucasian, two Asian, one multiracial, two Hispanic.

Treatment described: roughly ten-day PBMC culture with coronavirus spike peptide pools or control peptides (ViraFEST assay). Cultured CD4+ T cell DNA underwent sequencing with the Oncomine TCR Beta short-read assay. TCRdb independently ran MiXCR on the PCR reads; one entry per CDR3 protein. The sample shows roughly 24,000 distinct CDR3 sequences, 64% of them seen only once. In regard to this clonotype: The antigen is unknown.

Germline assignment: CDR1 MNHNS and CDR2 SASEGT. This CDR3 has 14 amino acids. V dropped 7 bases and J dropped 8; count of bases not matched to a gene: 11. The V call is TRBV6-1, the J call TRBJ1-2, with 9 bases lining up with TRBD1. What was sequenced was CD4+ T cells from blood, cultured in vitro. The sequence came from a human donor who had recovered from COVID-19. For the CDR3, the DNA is TGTGCCAGCACCTTAACCGGGACAGGGTTCGGCTACACCTTC. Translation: CASTLTGTGFGYTF.